This TCR beta chain was sequenced in a study of identifying expanded T cells in peripheral blood. Clones were read by immunoSEQ multiplex PCR, and TCRdb kept only the in-frame ones, dropping some. The sample includes about 78,000 clones, 84% seen only once; the top ten take around a sixth. Regarding this clone: Antigen specificity is unknown.

No infections or other immune events were documented during collection. Study results and caveats: Variance in clone template counts between approximately 2-week samples significantly increased with total template count across all healthy donors. Technical replicates showed around 1.2 changed clones; roughly two weeks roughly 16; four weeks 19.

The sequenced sample was blood. The clonotype originates from a person aged 18 to 75 in good health.

The CDR3 spells CASSTLSGDTQYF. The DNA for the CDR3 is TGTGCCAGCAGTACCCTCAGTGGAGATACGCAGTATTTT. The chain employs TRBV6-6 and TRBJ2-3; D uncertain. This CDR3 comprises 13 residues. V was pared by 5 bases and J by 5 bases, with 11 bases between. Germline V gives CDR1 MNHNY, CDR2 SVGAGI (reference sequence).